This is a list of T cell receptor beta chains from one sample in a study of cytomegalovirus exposure and HLA in healthy donors. Clones were sequenced by immunoSEQ multiplex PCR, and TCRdb holds only the in-frame ones, with some missing. The profile covers around 84,000 clones, with roughly 80% appearing a single time and under 15% taken by the ten largest. Sequencing input: PBMCs. These receptors were taken from a human donor in good health. Both conserved end residues are part of each CDR3. A D gene is named only where the DNA matches it firmly. Some rows mark clone size as missing; the rest say once, few, many or name a class of expanded clone.

-,TRBV2,TRBJ1-6,TRBD1,TGTGCCAGCAGCGGAGCGGGACAGGGAGGTTCACCCCTCCACTTT,CASSGAGQGGSPLHF
few,TRBV28,TRBJ1-6,-,TGTGCCAGCAGTTTGGCAGGGCCCTCACCCCTCAACTTT,CASSLAGPSPLNF
-,TRBV7-9,TRBJ2-1,TRBD1,TGTGCCAGCAGCACCTCGCCGGGACAGAACTCCTACAATGAGCAGTTCTTC,CASSTSPGQNSYNEQFF
-,TRBV4-1,TRBJ2-1,-,TGCGCCAGCAGCCAAAGGGCAGGGGCTAGGTCCTACAATGAGCAGTTCTTC,CASSQRAGARSYNEQFF
-,TRBV28,TRBJ1-1,-,TGTGCCAGCAGCTTACCCACTCGGACTGAAGCTTTCTTT,CASSLPTRTEAFF
-,TRBV5-4,TRBJ1-1,TRBD1,TGTGCCAGCAGCAGCGGACAGGGCGGGAACACTGAAGCTTTCTTT,CASSSGQGGNTEAFF
-,TRBV2,TRBJ2-5,TRBD2,TGTGCCAGCAGTGAAGAGGGACTAGGAGGCGCAGAGACCCAGTACTTC,CASSEEGLGGAETQYF
-,TRBV7-8,TRBJ1-2,TRBD1,TGTGCCAGCAGCTTAGCAATCTTCGGACAGGCCCCAGGGGCGGGCTACACCTTC,CASSLAIFGQAPGAGYTF
-,TRBV10-2,TRBJ2-1,TRBD1,TGCGCCGCCCGGACAGGGAGGACCTACAATGAGCAGTTCTTC,CAARTGRTYNEQFF
once,TRBV9,TRBJ2-3,TRBD2,TGTGCCAGCAGCGTAGGGTCTAGCGGGAGCACGCAGTATTTT,CASSVGSSGSTQYF
-,TRBV7-9,TRBJ1-1,-,TGTTCCAGCAGCTTAGTGTCGGGTCGCTCAGACACTGAAGCTTTCTTT,CSSSLVSGRSDTEAFF
-,TRBV19,TRBJ1-5,-,TGTGCCAGTAAGGGGGATGGGCGGGGCAATCAGCCCCAGCATTTT,CASKGDGRGNQPQHF
-,TRBV9,TRBJ2-5,-,TGTGCCAGCAGCGGCTCTTGGTTTCGGGAGACCCAGTACTTC,CASSGSWFRETQYF
-,TRBV7-2,TRBJ2-1,-,TGTGCCAGCAGCTTAATCAGATACAATGAGCAGTTCTTC,CASSLIRYNEQFF
-,TRBV6-5,TRBJ2-3,-,TGTGCCAGCAGTTACGGTGTATGGCGCACAGATACGCAGTATTTT,CASSYGVWRTDTQYF
-,TRBV7-2,TRBJ2-3,-,TGTGCCAGCAGCTTAGGAGGACTCGGCACGGATACGCAGTATTTT,CASSLGGLGTDTQYF
-,TRBV2,TRBJ2-3,-,TGTGCCAGCAAGGAGTGGTCCACAGATACGCAGTATTTT,CASKEWSTDTQYF
-,TRBV6-5,TRBJ1-5,-,TGTGCCAGCAGTTACGATCAGTGGGCCCAGCCCCAGCATTTT,CASSYDQWAQPQHF
medium-sized,TRBV11-3,TRBJ2-7,-,TGTGCCAGCAGCTTAGACTTCATTCTCCGGGACTCCTACGAGCAGTACTTC,CASSLDFILRDSYEQYF
-,TRBV6-4,TRBJ2-2,TRBD1,TGTGCCAGCAGTGACTCGACAGGGACCACCGGGGAGCTGTTTTTT,CASSDSTGTTGELFF
-,TRBV10-1,TRBJ2-3,TRBD2,TGCGCCAGCAGTGAAACGGGGAGGGGAGATACGCAGTATTTT,CASSETGRGDTQYF
-,TRBV10-3,TRBJ2-5,-,TGTGCCATCAGTGAGCCGGACAGCGGCGGAGAGACCCAGTACTTC,CAISEPDSGGETQYF
once,TRBV6-1,TRBJ1-5,-,TGTGCCAGCACTGAGGCAGGGACTGGTCAGCCCCAGCATTTT,CASTEAGTGQPQHF
many,TRBV6-5,TRBJ1-1,TRBD1,TGTGCCAGCAGTTCGTGGGACAGGGCGAACACTGAAGCTTTCTTT,CASSSWDRANTEAFF
-,TRBV6-5,TRBJ2-1,-,TGTGCCAGCAGTTACTCGATGGGGGGGCCGGGAAATGAGCAGTTCTTC,CASSYSMGGPGNEQFF
once,TRBV10-3,TRBJ1-3,-,TGTGCCGGCGGGGGGATCTCTGGAAACACCATATATTTT,CAGGGISGNTIYF
-,TRBV29-1,TRBJ2-7,TRBD1,TGCAGCGTGACCGGGACAGCGGCCTACGAGCAGTACTTC,CSVTGTAAYEQYF
-,TRBV11-2,TRBJ1-2,-,TGTGCCAGCAGCTTAATTACGGAGTTTCCAAATGGCTACACCTTC,CASSLITEFPNGYTF
-,TRBV29-1,TRBJ1-1,-,TGCAGCGTTGATGGGGCGACCCAAAGAGAAGCTTTCTTT,CSVDGATQREAFF
-,TRBV5-1,TRBJ2-1,TRBD2,TGCGCCAGCAGCTTGCTAGGGACTAGCGACGATGAGCAGTTCTTC,CASSLLGTSDDEQFF
-,TRBV9,TRBJ2-2,-,TGTGCCAGCAGCGTAGATCCCAGATCCCTCACCGGGGAGCTGTTTTTT,CASSVDPRSLTGELFF
-,TRBV5-1,TRBJ1-1,TRBD1,TGCGCCAGCAGCGCCGACAGGGTAACCACTGAAGCTTTCTTT,CASSADRVTTEAFF
-,TRBV6-5,TRBJ2-7,-,TGTGCCAGCAGCGACAGCTACGAGCAGTACTTC,CASSDSYEQYF
-,TRBV28,TRBJ1-4,TRBD1,TGTGCCAGCAGTCTATTAGACAGGGGACTTGAAAAACTGTTTTTT,CASSLLDRGLEKLFF
-,TRBV2,TRBJ1-4,TRBD1,TGTGCCAGCAGGGGGGACAGACTTGCAACTAATGAAAAACTGTTTTTT,CASRGDRLATNEKLFF
-,TRBV6-5,TRBJ2-1,TRBD2,TGTGCCAGCAGTTCCAGGACTAGCGGTACCTACAATGAGCAGTTCTTC,CASSSRTSGTYNEQFF
-,TRBV25-1,TRBJ2-1,TRBD1,TGTGCCAGCAGTGAATTAGGGACAGGGGGGGAGAGCGGGGGCCGGTTCTTC,CASSELGTGGESGGRFF
-,TRBV19,TRBJ2-3,TRBD2,TGTGCCAGTAGTATCACTAGCGGGGGGGTATTAGGAGCAGATACGCAGTATTTT,CASSITSGGVLGADTQYF
-,TRBV27,TRBJ2-5,-,TGTGCCAGCAGTTTGCGAAACCAAGAGACCCAGTACTTC,CASSLRNQETQYF
-,TRBV5-1,TRBJ1-1,TRBD1,TGCGCCAGCAGCGTCCGGGACAGGGGCGGTTTGGAGAGGAACACTGAAGCTTTCTTT,CASSVRDRGGLERNTEAFF
few,TRBV6-1,TRBJ2-6,-,TGTGCCAGCAGTGACATCCTCCGGAGGGCACACGTCCTGACTTTC,CASSDILRRAHVLTF
-,TRBV2,TRBJ2-3,TRBD2,TGTGCCAGCCGTAGCGGGGGGGTAATCACAGATACGCAGTATTTT,CASRSGGVITDTQYF
few,TRBV6-5,TRBJ1-2,-,TGTGCCAGCAGTTACTCTGGGACAACAAGCTATGGCTACACCTTC,CASSYSGTTSYGYTF
-,TRBV7-9,TRBJ2-1,TRBD2,TGTGCCAGCAGCATTGGACTAGCGCTATACAATGAGCAGTTCTTC,CASSIGLALYNEQFF
-,TRBV15,TRBJ1-1,-,TGTGCCACCAGCATCTCAGGACGGGGCACTGAAGCTTTCTTT,CATSISGRGTEAFF
-,TRBV14,TRBJ1-2,TRBD1,TGTGCCAGCAGCCAAGGGGGACAGGGATATGGCTACACCTTC,CASSQGGQGYGYTF
few,TRBV14,TRBJ2-1,TRBD2,TGTGCCAGCAGGTACAAGGGAGCGGGGGGGCATCTCAATGAGCAGTTCTTC,CASRYKGAGGHLNEQFF